This TCR beta chain was retrieved from a study of early T cells in non-severe SARS-CoV-2 infection. Individually, cDNA molecules had unique molecular identifiers attached to them. Each CDR3 protein gets one entry after TCRdb re-called the 5' RACE reads with MiXCR. The sample carries about 76,000 distinct CDR3 sequences, 15% to 19% recorded once. The ends lost 5 bases at V and 4 bases at J; junction bases unmatched: 3. The CDR3 has 13 residues. The germline CDR1 and CDR2 sequences are SGHTA and FQGNSA. This clonotype came up a few times. The rearrangement links TRBV7-2 to TRBJ2-3; the match to TRBD2 covers 7 bases. The TCR was taken from an adult who was a healthcare worker with PCR-confirmed SARS-CoV-2 infection or an uninfected control (not recorded which). Sequencing was performed on whole blood. The CDR3 here is CASSDGLADTQYF. CDR3 nucleotides: TGTGCCAGCAGCGACGGACTAGCAGATACGCAGTATTTT.